This TCR beta chain appears in the sequencing data of a study of T cells in tumors after PD-1 blockade. Across the whole study: No patient had prior checkpoint blockade, systemic immunosuppression, or radiotherapy within 4 weeks.

Profiling relied on immunoSEQ multiplex PCR, and the TCRdb table lists in-frame clones only, not all of them. The sample gives 7,500 to 9,000 clones, 60% to 70% of which show up once; approximately 4.5% is in the top ten. Germline lookup yields CDR1 SEHNR and CDR2 FQNEAQ (reference sequence). The V and J ends lost 9 bases and 12 bases respectively, with 23 bases between them. CDR3 length equals 14 residues. The chain employs TRBV7-9 and TRBJ1-4; the D gene is possibly TRBD1 (6 bases). The sequencing used tumor tissue, collected after anti-PD-1 treatment. The sequence was collected from a human donor with basal cell carcinoma. DNA of the CDR3: TGTGCCAGTAGAAAGGACAGCGCAACTTTGGAACTGTTTTTT. Its protein is CASRKDSATLELFF.